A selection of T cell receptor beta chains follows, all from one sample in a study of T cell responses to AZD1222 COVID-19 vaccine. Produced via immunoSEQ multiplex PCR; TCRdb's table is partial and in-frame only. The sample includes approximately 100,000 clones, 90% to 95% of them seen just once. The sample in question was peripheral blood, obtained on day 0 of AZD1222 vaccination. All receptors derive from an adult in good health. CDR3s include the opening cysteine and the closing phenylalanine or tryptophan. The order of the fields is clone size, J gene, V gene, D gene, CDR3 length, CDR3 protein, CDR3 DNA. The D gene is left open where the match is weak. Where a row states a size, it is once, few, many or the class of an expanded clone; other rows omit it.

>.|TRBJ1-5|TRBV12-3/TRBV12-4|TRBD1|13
CASSRTGDQPQHF
TGTGCCAGCAGTCGGACAGGGGATCAGCCCCAGCATTTT
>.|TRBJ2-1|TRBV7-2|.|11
CASSAWDSSFF
TGTGCCAGCAGCGCGTGGGACTCATCGTTCTTC
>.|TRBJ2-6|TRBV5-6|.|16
CASSFIIRSGANVLTF
TGTGCCAGCAGCTTCATCATACGGTCTGGGGCCAACGTCCTGACTTTC
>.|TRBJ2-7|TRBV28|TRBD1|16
CASSQPTGQGFHEQYF
TGTGCCAGCAGCCAACCTACGGGACAGGGGTTCCACGAGCAGTACTTC
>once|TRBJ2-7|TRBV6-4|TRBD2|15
CASSETSGSSYEQYF
TGTGCCAGCAGTGAGACTAGCGGGAGCTCCTACGAGCAGTACTTC
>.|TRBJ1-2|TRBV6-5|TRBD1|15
CASSVTIQGLYGYTF
TGTGCCAGCAGCGTCACCATACAGGGGCTCTATGGCTACACCTTC
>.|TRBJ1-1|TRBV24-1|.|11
CATSDGAEAFF
TGTGCCACCAGTGACGGAGCTGAAGCTTTCTTT
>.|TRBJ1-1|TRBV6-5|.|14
CASSYSRQTDEAFF
TGTGCCAGCAGTTACTCGAGACAGACCGATGAAGCTTTCTTT
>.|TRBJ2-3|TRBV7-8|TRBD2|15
CASSLSGDHADTQYF
TGTGCCAGCAGCCTAAGCGGGGATCACGCAGATACGCAGTATTTT
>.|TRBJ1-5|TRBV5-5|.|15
CASRADRRLNQPQHF
TGTGCCAGCAGGGCGGACCGGAGACTCAATCAGCCCCAGCATTTT
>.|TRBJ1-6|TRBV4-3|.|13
CASSLTDRAPLHF
TGCGCCAGCAGCCTCACGGACAGAGCACCCCTCCACTTT
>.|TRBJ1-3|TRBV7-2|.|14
CASSLLNSGNTIYF
TGTGCCAGCAGCCTATTGAACAGTGGAAACACCATATATTTT
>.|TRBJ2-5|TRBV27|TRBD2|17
CASSLDVPSGRAETQYF
TGTGCCAGCAGTTTAGATGTACCTAGCGGGAGGGCGGAGACCCAGTACTTC
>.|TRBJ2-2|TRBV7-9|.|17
CASSYPLGGADTGELFF
TGTGCCAGCAGCTACCCCCTCGGTGGGGCGGACACCGGGGAGCTGTTTTTT
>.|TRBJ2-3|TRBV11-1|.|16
CASSLAWLASTDTQYF
TGTGCCAGCAGCTTAGCTTGGCTGGCGAGCACAGATACGCAGTATTTT
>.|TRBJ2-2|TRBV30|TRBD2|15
CATTRLAGGPGELFF
TGTGCCACAACTCGACTAGCGGGAGGGCCCGGGGAGCTGTTTTTT
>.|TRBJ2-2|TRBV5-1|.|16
CASSLVGWASTGELFF
TGCGCCAGCAGCTTGGTAGGGTGGGCGAGCACCGGGGAGCTGTTTTTT
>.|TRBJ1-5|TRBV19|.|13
CASSAGVTQPQHF
TGTGCCAGTAGTGCGGGGGTGACTCAGCCCCAGCATTTT
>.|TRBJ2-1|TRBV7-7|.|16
CASSLGRSETYNEQFF
TGTGCTAGCAGCTTAGGGAGGTCAGAAACCTACAATGAGCAGTTCTTC
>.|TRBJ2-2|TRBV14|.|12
CASSPQFGELFF
TGTGCCAGCAGCCCGCAGTTCGGGGAGCTGTTTTTT
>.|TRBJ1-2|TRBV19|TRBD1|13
CASSSQGAYGYTF
TGTGCCAGTAGTTCACAGGGGGCATATGGCTACACCTTC
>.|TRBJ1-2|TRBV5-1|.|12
CASSLGGQGYTF
TGCGCCAGCAGCTTGGGCGGTCAAGGCTACACCTTC
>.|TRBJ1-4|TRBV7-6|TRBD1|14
CASSQGQGREKLFF
TGTGCCAGCAGTCAAGGACAGGGGAGGGAAAAACTGTTTTTT
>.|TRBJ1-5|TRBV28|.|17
CASSLPTATYSNQPQHF
TGTGCCAGCAGTTTACCGACAGCTACCTATAGCAATCAGCCCCAGCATTTT
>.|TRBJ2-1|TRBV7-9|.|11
CASSFEGEQFF
TGTGCCAGCAGCTTTGAGGGTGAGCAGTTCTTC
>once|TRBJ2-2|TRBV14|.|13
CASSYGGSGELFF
TGTGCCAGCAGCTATGGGGGTTCCGGGGAGCTGTTTTTT
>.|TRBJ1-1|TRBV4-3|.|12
CASSSGPSEAFF
TGCGCCAGCAGCTCCGGCCCCTCAGAAGCTTTCTTT
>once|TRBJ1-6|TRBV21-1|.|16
CASSKVLRGADSPLHF
TGTGCCAGCAGCAAAGTTCTACGGGGGGCTGATTCACCCCTCCACTTT
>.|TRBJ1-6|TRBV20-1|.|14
CSASRAAYNSPLHF
TGCAGTGCTAGTCGGGCAGCCTATAATTCACCCCTCCACTTT
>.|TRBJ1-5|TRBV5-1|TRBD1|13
CASSFDRAQPQHF
TGCGCCAGCAGCTTCGACAGGGCCCAGCCCCAGCATTTT